This T cell receptor beta chain was recorded in a study of cytomegalovirus exposure and HLA in healthy donors. Primers: 60 Vbeta forward and 13 Jbeta reverse. Profiled with immunoSEQ multiplex PCR; TCRdb holds only in-frame clones, not every one. Counted here are 100,000 to 120,000 clones, 67% occurring once; the ten biggest clones make up almost 8.5%. Trimming pared 2 bases from V and 3 bases from J, leaving 11 bases between. Germline CDR1 is MNHEY and CDR2 is SMNVEV (reference sequence). This CDR3 has 15 amino acids. Sequencing was carried out using PBMCs. This sequence was found in a man between 18 and 29 years old in good health and CMV-seropositive. The chain carries TRBV27 and TRBJ1-3; D not resolved. CDR3 coding DNA: TGTGCCAGCAGTTTAGTGGGAGGCAGTGGAAACACCATATATTTT. It codes for CASSLVGGSGNTIYF.